This T cell receptor (beta chain) came from a study of beta chain features in type 1 diabetes. TCRB transcripts that were expressed got sequenced, as all of the isolated RNA had been reverse transcribed. Some clones are missing from TCRdb's copy, which holds only in-frame ones; the method was immunoSEQ multiplex PCR. The sample carries under 800,000 clones, around 15% recorded once. V shed 5 bases and J 8 bases; nucleotides not matched to a gene: 9. Looked up from germline, CDR1 is LGHNA and CDR2 is YSLEER. CDR3 length: 14 amino acids. One heparinised draw of blood, averaging about 110 mL, came from each donor.

This TCR came from a man aged 18-30 years in good health. Sequenced: naive CD4+ T cells from blood. This chain links TRBV4-3 with TRBJ1-1, with 9 bases identical to TRBD1. CDR3 in amino acids: CASSNTGGTREAFF. Written as DNA, the CDR3 is TGCGCCAGCAGCAACACAGGGGGCACCCGCGAAGCTTTCTTT.